The next 30 T cell receptor beta chains were all read from a single sample in a study of control samples from healthy donors and cancer patients. Only in-frame clones appear in the TCRdb table, and some are missing; sequencing was by immunoSEQ multiplex PCR. This sample has 98,000 or so clones, with 79% found just once. Sequencing was carried out using blood. The receptors originated from a woman younger than 45 in good health.

The chain combines TRBV12-3 or TRBV12-4 with TRBJ2-5; 7 bases agree with TRBD2. The CDR3 totals 11 residues. V lost 5 bases and J lost 9; bases outside the gene matches: 3. The CDR3: CASSPRGAQYF. DNA for the CDR3: TGTGCCAGCAGTCCTCGGGGGGCCCAGTACTTC.

The chain combines TRBV4-3 with TRBJ2-1; D remains ambiguous. CDR3 length: 15 amino acids. The ends were cut back, 1 base at V and 6 bases at J, with 13 bases in the middle. CDR1 LGHNA and CDR2 YSLEER come from the germline V gene. Here the CDR3 reads CASSQAAGFLNEQFF. CDR3 coding DNA: TGCGCCAGCAGCCAAGCCGCAGGTTTCCTCAATGAGCAGTTCTTC.

This chain connects TRBV10-2 to TRBJ1-2; D call uncertain. Trimming stripped 2 bases from V and 1 base from J, with 5 bases between. The CDR3 loop spans 13 amino acids. Germline lookup yields CDR1 WSHSY and CDR2 SAAADI. The CDR3 spells CASSEGGNYGYTF. CDR3 in DNA: TGCGCCAGCAGTGAGGGCGGTAACTATGGCTACACCTTC.

The gene calls are TRBV3-1 (or the pseudogene TRBV3-2) and TRBJ2-5; 9 nucleotides line up with TRBD1. The V gene end was trimmed by 0 bases and the J gene end by 5 bases; junction bases not matched to a gene: 4. There are 15 residues in the CDR3. Germline CDR1 and CDR2: LGHDT and YNNKEL (reference sequence). The DNA of the CDR3 is TGTGCCAGCAGCCAAGACCACAGGGGGCTGGAGACCCAGTACTTC. Translation: CASSQDHRGLETQYF.

This clone was seen just once. The J gene is TRBJ2-7, the V gene TRBV5-6; the D gene could be TRBD1 or TRBD2 (5 bases each). The CDR3 spans 14 residues. Trimming cost V 4 bases and J 2 bases, with 13 bases left between them. CDR1 SGHDT and CDR2 YYEEEE come from the germline V gene. In nucleotides, the CDR3 is TGTGCCAGCAGCCACCCTGGGGGAACCTACGAGCAGTACTTC. This codes for CASSHPGGTYEQYF. The complete variable domain, with remaining parts taken from reference TRBV5-6 and TRBJ2-7, reads DAGVTQSPTHLIKTRGQQVTLRCSPKSGHDTVSWYQQALGQGPQFIFQYYEEEERQRGNFPDRFSGHQFPNYSSELNVNALLLGDSALYLCASSHPGGTYEQYFGPGTRLTVT.

This clone has only a few counts. This sequence joins TRBV2 and TRBJ1-5; the D gene is possibly TRBD1 (5 bases). This CDR3 contains 15 residues. Per germline, CDR1 SNHLY and CDR2 FYNNEI. V lost 3 bases to trimming and J lost 5 bases, with 14 bases between them. CDR3: CASSDGSGGDQPQHF. CDR3 nucleotide sequence: TGTGCCAGCAGTGATGGGTCGGGAGGGGATCAGCCCCAGCATTTT. The whole variable domain, filled in from reference TRBV2 and TRBJ1-5, reads EPEVTQTPSHQVTQMGQEVILRCVPISNHLYFYWYRQILGQKVEFLVSFYNNEISEKSEIFDDQFSVERPDGSNFTLKIRSTKLEDSAMYFCASSDGSGGDQPQHFGDGTRLSIL.

This clone was seen just once. V is TRBV7-3 and J is TRBJ2-3; the D gene could be TRBD1 or TRBD2 (6 bases each). In germline, CDR1 is SGHTA, CDR2 FQGTGA. This CDR3 has 16 residues. Trimming removed 5 bases at V and 2 bases at J, with 17 bases between. For the CDR3, the DNA is TGTGCCAGCAGCCCAAGGGGGGACTCAGACACAGATACGCAGTATTTT. Amino acid sequence: CASSPRGDSDTDTQYF.

V usage is TRBV19 and J usage is TRBJ1-2, with 7 bases fitting TRBD1. The CDR3 covers 13 residues. Germline V gives CDR1 LNHDA, CDR2 SQIVND (reference sequence). Losses at the gene ends were 7 bases for V and 4 bases for J; bases not matched to a gene: 6. The chain's CDR3 is CASTLGDSYGYTF. The DNA of the CDR3 is TGTGCCAGTACCCTGGGGGACAGCTATGGCTACACCTTC.

The chain carries TRBV6-6 and TRBJ1-5; weak D call: TRBD1 (6 bases). With 2 bases removed from V and 6 bases from J, the gap between germline ends came to 11 bases. CDR3 length equals 14 residues. Germline V gene data show CDR1 as MNHNY and CDR2 as SVGAGI (reference sequence). CDR3 DNA: TGTGCCAGCAGTTACGCAGGGGTCGGTCAGCCCCAGCATTTT. It encodes CASSYAGVGQPQHF.

CDR3 sequence reads: CASTPDSMNTEAFF. The CDR3 region has the DNA TGTGCCAGCACCCCGGACAGTATGAACACTGAAGCTTTCTTT. The chain links TRBV3-1 (or the pseudogene TRBV3-2) to TRBJ1-1, with D possibly TRBD1 on 6 matching bases. CDR1 is LGHDT, CDR2 YNNKEL, per germline (reference sequence). This CDR3 has 14 amino acids. V lost 7 bases to trimming and J lost 0 bases, with 12 bases between them.

The chain couples TRBV19 to TRBJ1-2; 7 bases align to TRBD1. This CDR3 is built from 13 residues. Looked up from germline, CDR1 is LNHDA and CDR2 is SQIVND (reference sequence). After removal of 4 bases from V and 8 bases from J, the junction contained 7 bases not matched to a gene. The CDR3 is CASSTSDRDGYTF. DNA for the CDR3: TGTGCCAGTAGTACCAGCGACAGGGACGGCTACACCTTC.

CDR3 in amino acids: CASSLEGASGNTIYF. CDR3 DNA: TGCGCCAGCAGCTTGGAGGGGGCCTCTGGAAACACCATATATTTT. The chain carries TRBV5-1 and TRBJ1-3, with TRBD1 matching over 7 bases. This CDR3 spans 15 amino acids. V dropped 0 bases and J dropped 0; count of bases not matched to a gene: 0. Germline values: CDR1 SGHRS, CDR2 YFSETQ.

The chain uses TRBV9 and TRBJ2-4; 9 bases agree with TRBD1. The CDR3 is made up of 15 amino acids. Germline lookup yields CDR1 SGDLS and CDR2 YYNGEE. J gave up 5 bases and V 0 bases, and 3 bases lay outside the gene matches. The chain's CDR3 is CASSVGDRAQNIQYF. The CDR3 region has the DNA TGTGCCAGCAGCGTAGGGGACAGGGCCCAAAACATTCAGTACTTC.

This clone was recorded only once. The rearrangement joins TRBV19 to TRBJ2-5; perhaps TRBD1 as D (5 bases). V shed 6 bases and J shed 0 bases, with 20 bases lying between them. The CDR3 is made up of 17 amino acids. Germline V gene lookup returns CDR1 LNHDA and CDR2 SQIVND (reference sequence). The CDR3 DNA sequence: TGTGCCAGTAGGGCCCGCGGCAAGGGGCCGTACCAAGAGACCCAGTACTTC. It encodes CASRARGKGPYQETQYF.

The rearrangement uses TRBV3-1 (or the pseudogene TRBV3-2) and TRBJ1-1; D is ambiguous. With 5 bases removed from V and 1 base from J, the gap between germline ends came to 8 bases. Germline V gene lookup returns CDR1 LGHDT and CDR2 YNNKEL (reference sequence). The CDR3 length is 13 residues. DNA for the CDR3: TGTGCCAGCAGCGCGAGTGGGAACACTGAAGCTTTCTTT. This sequence encodes CASSASGNTEAFF.

The chain has TRBV7-2 and TRBJ2-2; D is undetermined. Germline V gene lookup returns CDR1 SGHTA and CDR2 FQGNSA. The CDR3 covers 15 residues. V gave up 1 base and J gave up 2 bases, with 8 bases separating them. For the CDR3, the DNA is TGTGCCAGCAGCTTAGTTAGCCAAAACACCGGGGAGCTGTTTTTT. Its protein product is CASSLVSQNTGELFF.

DNA of the CDR3: TGTGCCAGCAGCTTAGCGTCTAGACAGGGATATCAGCCCCAGCATTTT. Amino acid sequence: CASSLASRQGYQPQHF. The chain uses TRBV7-8 and TRBJ1-5; 7 nucleotides agree with TRBD1. Germline-derived CDR1 and CDR2 are SGHVS and FQNEAQ. The CDR3 totals 16 residues. J was trimmed by 5 bases and V by 0 bases; bases with no gene match: 7.

The genes are TRBV7-9 and TRBJ2-3; TRBD1 matches 11 bases. V trimming: 1 base; J trimming: 5 bases; junction bases outside the gene matches: 2. CDR3 length: 15 residues. Germline CDR1 is SEHNR and CDR2 is FQNEAQ (reference sequence). Here the CDR3 reads CASSLGTGGRDTQYF. CDR3 DNA sequence: TGTGCCAGCAGCTTAGGGACAGGGGGCAGAGATACGCAGTATTTT.

The V call is TRBV10-1, the J call TRBJ1-1; TRBD1 might be the D (6 bases). V lost 6 bases, J lost 3 bases, and 8 bases lay in between. The germline CDR1 and CDR2 sequences are WNHNN and SYGVQD (reference sequence). CDR3 size: 12 residues. The CDR3 DNA follows: TGCGCCAGCAGCGGACAGCACACTGAAGCTTTCTTT. Translated, it gives CASSGQHTEAFF.

The genes are TRBV5-1 and TRBJ1-6; weak D call: TRBD1 (5 bases). This CDR3 has 16 residues. V lost 0 bases and J lost 0, with 7 bases in between. The V gene's germline CDR1 is SGHRS and CDR2 YFSETQ. The CDR3 region has the DNA TGCGCCAGCAGCTTGGCCGGGGGCTCCTATAATTCACCCCTCCACTTT. This sequence encodes CASSLAGGSYNSPLHF.

This clone is a singleton in its sample. V usage is TRBV30 and J usage is TRBJ1-1; the D gene is possibly TRBD1 (5 bases). The CDR3 contains 13 residues. The germline V gene encodes CDR1 GTSNPN and CDR2 SVGIG (reference sequence). Trimming shortened V by 3 bases and J by 1 base, and 9 bases separated the two germline ends. CDR3 nucleotide sequence: TGTGCCTGGAGAATCGGGGGGAACACTGAAGCTTTCTTT. Its protein product is CAWRIGGNTEAFF.

This sequence joins TRBV18 and TRBJ2-1; unclear D gene. There are 15 residues in the CDR3. Trimming shortened V by 3 bases and J by 2 bases, and 11 bases separated the two germline ends. Germline CDR1 and CDR2: KGHSH and LQKENI. CDR3 nucleotide sequence: TGTGCCAGCTCACCGATTACCACCGCCTACAATGAGCAGTTCTTC. This encodes CASSPITTAYNEQFF.

The chain is built from TRBV2 and TRBJ1-1, with D perhaps matching TRBD1 (6 bases). Germline-derived CDR1 and CDR2 are SNHLY and FYNNEI. The CDR3 runs to 14 residues. With 6 bases removed from V and 1 base from J, the gap between germline ends came to 12 bases. The CDR3: CASRYRASNTEAFF. In nucleotides, the CDR3 is TGTGCCAGCAGATACAGGGCGTCGAACACTGAAGCTTTCTTT.

This rearrangement joins TRBV5-4 to TRBJ2-5, with 10 bases lining up with TRBD1. CDR1 is SGHNT, CDR2 YYREEE, per germline (reference sequence). Trimming cost V 4 bases and J 5 bases; bases outside gene matches: 8. CDR3 length equals 15 residues. In nucleotides, the CDR3 is TGTGCCAGCAGCCGACAGGGGGCGCGCGAGGAGACCCAGTACTTC. It codes for CASSRQGAREETQYF.

CDR3 protein: CASSSSEAQTQYF. CDR3 in DNA: TGTGCCAGCTCCAGCAGCGAGGCACAGACCCAGTACTTC. The chain couples TRBV18 to TRBJ2-5; no reliable D call. The germline V and J ends were trimmed by 6 bases and 6 bases, with 14 bases remaining between them. The CDR3 runs 13 residues. Per the germline V gene, CDR1 is KGHSH and CDR2 is LQKENI.

The chain combines TRBV5-5 with TRBJ1-1; D may be TRBD1 (5 bases). Germline-derived CDR1 and CDR2 are SGHKS and YYEKEE (reference sequence). V was pared by 2 bases and J by 5 bases, with 13 bases between. The CDR3 runs 14 residues. CDR3 region: CASSFGPGFTEAFF. The CDR3 DNA is TGTGCCAGCAGCTTTGGTCCAGGGTTTACTGAAGCTTTCTTT.

The chain carries TRBV5-1 and TRBJ2-6; TRBD1 aligns across 11 bases. Germline V gene data show CDR1 as SGHRS and CDR2 as YFSETQ. This CDR3 is built from 18 residues. The V gene end was trimmed by 0 bases and the J gene end by 3 bases; junction bases not matched to a gene: 5. The CDR3 loop is CASSLVGQGAYGANVLTF. The DNA of the CDR3 is TGCGCCAGCAGCTTGGTAGGACAGGGGGCATATGGGGCCAACGTCCTGACTTTC.

V usage is TRBV3-1 (or the pseudogene TRBV3-2) and J usage is TRBJ2-5; 7 bases map to TRBD2. The CDR3 is 15 residues long. Germline CDR1 and CDR2: LGHDT and YNNKEL (reference sequence). V was clipped by 4 bases and J by 6 bases; unmatched bases: 11. For the CDR3, the DNA is TGTGCCAGCAGCCGTAGAGGACTAGAACTTAAGACCCAGTACTTC. The encoded protein is CASSRRGLELKTQYF.

The chain couples TRBV6-1 to TRBJ2-7; 10 nucleotides line up with TRBD1. Per the germline V gene, CDR1 is MNHNS and CDR2 is SASEGT. This CDR3 region has 15 residues. Unmatched junction bases numbered 3, after V lost 1 base and J lost 3 bases. CDR3 nucleotide sequence: TGTGCCAGCAGTGAAGGACAGGGGGCCAACTACGAGCAGTACTTC. This sequence encodes CASSEGQGANYEQYF.

V and J are TRBV18 and TRBJ1-2; D is possibly TRBD1 (5 bases). Trimming shortened V by 5 bases and J by 1 base, and 20 bases separated the two germline ends. Germline-derived CDR1 and CDR2 are KGHSH and LQKENI. The CDR3 covers 17 residues. This CDR3 reads CASSSKQVTVINYGYTF. CDR3 bases: TGTGCCAGCTCATCGAAGCAAGTGACAGTGATTAACTATGGCTACACCTTC.